This T cell receptor beta chain stems from a study of shared clonotypes between healthy human individuals. Naive CD8 populations comprised CD45RO-negative cells positively selected for CCR7, excluding terminally differentiated effector memory CD45RA+ cells. Clones were read by immunoSEQ multiplex PCR, and TCRdb kept only the in-frame ones, dropping some. The sample has millions of clones, approximately 94% seen once; the top ten hold under 2%. Trimming took off 5 bases at V and 2 bases at J, with 19 bases between the two ends. Germline assignment: CDR1 MNHEY and CDR2 SMNVEV (reference sequence). This CDR3 has 17 residues.

The V and J genes are TRBV27 and TRBJ2-1; D might be TRBD1 or TRBD2, each matching 5 bases. This TCR was recovered from a man between 18 and 29 years old in good health. Some clones in this sample may be carry-over from other donors' samples. The sample comprised naive CD8+ T cells from PBMCs. The CDR3 coding sequence is TGTGCCAGCAGTCACCTAAACCGGGACGGACCCTACAATGAGCAGTTCTTC. This codes for CASSHLNRDGPYNEQFF.